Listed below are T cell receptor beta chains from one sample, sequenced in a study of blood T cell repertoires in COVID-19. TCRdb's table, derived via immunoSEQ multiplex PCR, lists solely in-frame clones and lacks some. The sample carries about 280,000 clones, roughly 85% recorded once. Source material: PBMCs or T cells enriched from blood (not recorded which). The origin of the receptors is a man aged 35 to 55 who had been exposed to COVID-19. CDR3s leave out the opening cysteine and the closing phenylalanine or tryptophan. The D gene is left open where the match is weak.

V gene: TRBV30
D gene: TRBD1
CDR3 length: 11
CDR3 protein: ACLWDRGNTIY

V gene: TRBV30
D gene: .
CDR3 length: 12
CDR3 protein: AWSRDTSNTEAF

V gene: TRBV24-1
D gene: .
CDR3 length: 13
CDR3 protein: ATSGGSVPGNEQF

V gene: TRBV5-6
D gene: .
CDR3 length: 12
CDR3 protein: ASSLNTGHYGYT

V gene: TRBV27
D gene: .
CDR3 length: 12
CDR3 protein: ASSLSMAGYGYT

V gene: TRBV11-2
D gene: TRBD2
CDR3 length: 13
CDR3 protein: ASRSIAGRDNEQF

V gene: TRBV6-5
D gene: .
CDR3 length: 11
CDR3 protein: ASSTDMENTIY

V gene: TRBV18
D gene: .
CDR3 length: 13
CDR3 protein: ASSPSAVAGYTIY

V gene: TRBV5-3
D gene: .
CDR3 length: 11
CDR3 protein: ARSHDTRDTQY

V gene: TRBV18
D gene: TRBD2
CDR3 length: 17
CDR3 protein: ASSLDPVNSGRFRNEQF

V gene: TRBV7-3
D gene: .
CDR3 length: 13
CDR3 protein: ASSLTGTGQETQY

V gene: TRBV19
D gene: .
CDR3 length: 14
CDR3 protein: ASTPGGGRRNQPQH

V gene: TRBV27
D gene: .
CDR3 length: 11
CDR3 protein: ASSTEFYSPLH

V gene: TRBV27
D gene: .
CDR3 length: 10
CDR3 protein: ASRPQGRQAF

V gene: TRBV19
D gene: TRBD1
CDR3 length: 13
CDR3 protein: ASRGQAANTGELF

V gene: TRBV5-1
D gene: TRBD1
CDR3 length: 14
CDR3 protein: ASSIRTGGAGDTQY

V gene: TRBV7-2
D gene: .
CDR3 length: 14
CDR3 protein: ASSLVGTRPKQEQF

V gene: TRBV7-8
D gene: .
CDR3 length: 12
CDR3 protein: ASSPSRVYNEQF

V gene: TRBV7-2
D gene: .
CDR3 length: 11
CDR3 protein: ASNPGVPTEAF

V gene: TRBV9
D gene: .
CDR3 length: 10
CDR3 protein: ASSVLAGELF

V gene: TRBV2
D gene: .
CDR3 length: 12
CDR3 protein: ASTPATRTDTQY

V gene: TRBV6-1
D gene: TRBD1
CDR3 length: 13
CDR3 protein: ASSERARDSPRWF

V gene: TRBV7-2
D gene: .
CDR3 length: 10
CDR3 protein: ASSFGRTEAF

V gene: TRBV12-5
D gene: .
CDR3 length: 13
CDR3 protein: ASGKIQGSYNEQF

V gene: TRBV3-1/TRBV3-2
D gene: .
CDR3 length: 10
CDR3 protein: ASSPSGNEQF

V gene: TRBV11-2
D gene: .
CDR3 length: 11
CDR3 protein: ASALGGIGEQY

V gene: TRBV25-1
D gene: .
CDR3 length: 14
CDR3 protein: ASSESLTGSTDTQY

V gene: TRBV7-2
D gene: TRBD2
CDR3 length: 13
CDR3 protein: ASKLSGTTSYEQY

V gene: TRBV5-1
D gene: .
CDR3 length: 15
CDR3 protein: ASSLGPGQGIYNEQF

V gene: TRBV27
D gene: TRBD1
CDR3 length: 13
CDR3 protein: ASSLGTGNSYEQY

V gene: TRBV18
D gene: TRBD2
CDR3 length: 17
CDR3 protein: ASSPPGIREREIGETQY

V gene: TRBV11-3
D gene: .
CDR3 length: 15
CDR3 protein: ASSLGERVQMDYGYT

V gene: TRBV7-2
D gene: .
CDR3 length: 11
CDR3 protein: ASSLERREKLF

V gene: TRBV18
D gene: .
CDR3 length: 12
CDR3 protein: ASSPLSQATEAF

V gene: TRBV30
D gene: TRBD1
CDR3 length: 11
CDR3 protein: AWTGGKSTEAF

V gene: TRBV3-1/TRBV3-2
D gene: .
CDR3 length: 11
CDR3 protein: ASSQDYSGEQF

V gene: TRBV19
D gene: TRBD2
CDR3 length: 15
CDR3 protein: ASSIEGDAEREHEQY

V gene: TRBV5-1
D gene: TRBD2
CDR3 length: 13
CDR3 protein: ASGTSGRIGGELF

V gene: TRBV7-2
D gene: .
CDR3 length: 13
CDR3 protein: ASSLVASESYEQY

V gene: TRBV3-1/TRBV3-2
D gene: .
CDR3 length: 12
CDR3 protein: ASSPVEINQPQH

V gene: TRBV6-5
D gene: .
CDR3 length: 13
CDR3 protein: ASRLQGQGISPLH

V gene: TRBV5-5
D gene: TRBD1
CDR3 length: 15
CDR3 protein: ASSLAGGTGGTNTIY

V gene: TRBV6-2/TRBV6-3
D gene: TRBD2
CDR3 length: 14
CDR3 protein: ASSYGATSGAYEQY

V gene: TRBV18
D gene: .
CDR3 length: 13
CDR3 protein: ASSRGQKSTGELF

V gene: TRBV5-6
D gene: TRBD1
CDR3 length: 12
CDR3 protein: ASSVKGAGQPQH

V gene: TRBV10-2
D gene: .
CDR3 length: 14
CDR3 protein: ASSESFGPVVDTQY

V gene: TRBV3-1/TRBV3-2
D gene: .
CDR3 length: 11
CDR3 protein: ASSQGEREKLF

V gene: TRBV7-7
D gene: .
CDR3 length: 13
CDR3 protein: ASSLGVSAAGELF

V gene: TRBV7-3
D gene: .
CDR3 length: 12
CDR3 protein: ASSSGLPNTEAF

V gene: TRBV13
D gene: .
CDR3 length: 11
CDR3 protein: ASSSTSTDTQY

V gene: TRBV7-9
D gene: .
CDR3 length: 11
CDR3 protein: ASSLEPNTEAF

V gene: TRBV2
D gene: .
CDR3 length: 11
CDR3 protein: ASSRDTARGYT

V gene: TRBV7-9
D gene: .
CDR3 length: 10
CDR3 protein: ASSPASREAF

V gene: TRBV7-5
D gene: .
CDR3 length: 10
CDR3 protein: VRSFLQETQY

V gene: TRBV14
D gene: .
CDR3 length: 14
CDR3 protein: ASSTQTVSAGNTIY

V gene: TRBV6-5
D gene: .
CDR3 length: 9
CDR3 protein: ASKISDTQY

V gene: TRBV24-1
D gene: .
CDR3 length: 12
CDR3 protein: ATSDPSGWGGAF

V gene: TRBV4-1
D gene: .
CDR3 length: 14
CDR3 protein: ASSPKQGAPPYEQY

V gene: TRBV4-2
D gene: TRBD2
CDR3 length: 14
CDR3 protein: ASSQDIGTSRWEQY

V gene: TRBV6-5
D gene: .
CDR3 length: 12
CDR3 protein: ASREAMPPYEQY